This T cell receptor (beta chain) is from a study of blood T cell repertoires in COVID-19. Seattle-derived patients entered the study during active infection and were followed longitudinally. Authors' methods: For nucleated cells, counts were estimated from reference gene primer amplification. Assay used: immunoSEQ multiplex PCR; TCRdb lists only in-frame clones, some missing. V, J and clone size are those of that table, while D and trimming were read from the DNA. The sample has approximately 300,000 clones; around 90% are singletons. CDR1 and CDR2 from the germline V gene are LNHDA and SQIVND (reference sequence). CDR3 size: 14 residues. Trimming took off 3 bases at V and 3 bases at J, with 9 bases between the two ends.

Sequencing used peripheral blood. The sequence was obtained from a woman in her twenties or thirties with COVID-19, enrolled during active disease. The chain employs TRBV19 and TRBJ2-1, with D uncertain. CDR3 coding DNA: TGTGCCAGTAGTATTGAGACTTTCTACAATGAGCAGTTCTTC. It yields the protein CASSIETFYNEQFF. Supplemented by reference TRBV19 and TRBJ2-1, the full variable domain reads DGGITQSPKYLFRKEGQNVTLSCEQNLNHDAMYWYRQDPGQGLRLIYYSQIVNDFQKGDIAEGYSVSREKKESFPLTVTSAQKNPTAFYLCASSIETFYNEQFFGPGTRLTVL.